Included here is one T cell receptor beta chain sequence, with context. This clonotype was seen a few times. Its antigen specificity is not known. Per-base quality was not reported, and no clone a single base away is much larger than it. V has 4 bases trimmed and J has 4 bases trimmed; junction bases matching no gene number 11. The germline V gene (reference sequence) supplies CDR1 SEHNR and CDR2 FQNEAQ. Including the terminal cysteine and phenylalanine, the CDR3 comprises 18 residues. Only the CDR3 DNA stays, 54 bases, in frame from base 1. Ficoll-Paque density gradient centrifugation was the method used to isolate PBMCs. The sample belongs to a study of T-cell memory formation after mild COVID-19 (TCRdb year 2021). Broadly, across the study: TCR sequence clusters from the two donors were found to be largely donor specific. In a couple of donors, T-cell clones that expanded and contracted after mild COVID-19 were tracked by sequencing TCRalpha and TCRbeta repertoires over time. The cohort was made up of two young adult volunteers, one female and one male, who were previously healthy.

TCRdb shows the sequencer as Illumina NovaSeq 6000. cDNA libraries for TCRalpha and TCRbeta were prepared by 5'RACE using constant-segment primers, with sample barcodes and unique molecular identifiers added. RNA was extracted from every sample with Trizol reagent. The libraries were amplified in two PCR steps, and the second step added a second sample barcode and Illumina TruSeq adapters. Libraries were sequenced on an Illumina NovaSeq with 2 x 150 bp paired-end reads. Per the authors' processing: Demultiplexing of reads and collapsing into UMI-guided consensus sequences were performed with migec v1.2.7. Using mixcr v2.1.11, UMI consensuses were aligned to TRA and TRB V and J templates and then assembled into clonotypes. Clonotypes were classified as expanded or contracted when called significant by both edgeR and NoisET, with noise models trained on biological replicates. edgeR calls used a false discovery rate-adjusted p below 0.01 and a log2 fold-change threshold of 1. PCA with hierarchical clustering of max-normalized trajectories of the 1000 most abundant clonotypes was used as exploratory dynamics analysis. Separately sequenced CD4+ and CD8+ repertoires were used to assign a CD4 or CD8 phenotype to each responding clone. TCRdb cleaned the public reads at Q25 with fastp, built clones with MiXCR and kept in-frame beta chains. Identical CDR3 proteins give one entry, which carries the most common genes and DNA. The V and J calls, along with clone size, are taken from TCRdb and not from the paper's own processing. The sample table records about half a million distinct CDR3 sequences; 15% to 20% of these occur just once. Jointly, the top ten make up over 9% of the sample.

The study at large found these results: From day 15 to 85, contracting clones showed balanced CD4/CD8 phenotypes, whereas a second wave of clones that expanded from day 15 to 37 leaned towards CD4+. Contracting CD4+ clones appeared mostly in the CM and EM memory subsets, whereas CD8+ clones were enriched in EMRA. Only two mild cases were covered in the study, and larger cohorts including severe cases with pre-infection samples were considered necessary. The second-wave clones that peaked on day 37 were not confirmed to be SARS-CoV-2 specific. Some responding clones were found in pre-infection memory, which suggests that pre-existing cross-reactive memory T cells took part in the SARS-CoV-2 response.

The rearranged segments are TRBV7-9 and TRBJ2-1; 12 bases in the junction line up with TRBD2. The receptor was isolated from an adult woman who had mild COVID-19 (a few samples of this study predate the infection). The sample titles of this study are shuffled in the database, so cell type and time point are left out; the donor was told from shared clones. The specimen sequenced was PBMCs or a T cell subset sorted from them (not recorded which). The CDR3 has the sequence CASSSPTSGGTLYNEQFF. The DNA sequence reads TGTGCCAGCAGCTCCCCAACTAGCGGGGGGACACTTTACAATGAGCAGTTCTTC.